Detailed here is one TCR beta chain. The antigen remains undetermined. The germline CDR1 and CDR2 sequences are LGHDT and YNNKEL (reference sequence). With 0 bases clipped from V and 6 bases from J, the junction kept 4 bases outside the gene matches. This CDR3 is built from 16 residues. The data were taken from a study of Ad26.COV2.S vaccination and SARS-CoV-2 variants. Study results and limitations: Analyses that measured TCR breadth and depth may have underestimated total T cell responses.

Data came from immunoSEQ multiplex PCR; TCRdb stores just in-frame clones and leaves some out. The table records nearly 400,000 clones, around 89% of them present only once. Treatment described: 15 to 20 received Ad26.COV2.S at low or high dose, single or two shots; roughly 5 received placebo; per-sample allocation not given. Day 63 after the first injection of vaccine or placebo was the sampling time. In Boston, an adult donor aged 18-55 years took part. The sequence was obtained from a person between 18 and 65 years old who received the Ad26.COV2.S COVID-19 vaccine or a placebo. The V and J genes are TRBV3-1 (or the pseudogene TRBV3-2) and TRBJ2-3; 12 nucleotides line up with TRBD2. This sample comprised peripheral blood, obtained in a trial of Ad26.COV2.S vaccine versus placebo. CDR3 loop: CASSQDPSGRADTQYF. The CDR3 region has the DNA TGTGCCAGCAGCCAAGACCCTAGCGGGAGGGCGGATACGCAGTATTTT.